These T cell receptor beta chains were read from a single sample in a study of blood T cell repertoires in COVID-19. Method: immunoSEQ multiplex PCR; TCRdb's copy keeps in-frame clones and lacks some. This table has 250,000 to 350,000 clones, around 88% appearing once. Material: peripheral blood. Receptor source: a woman in her twenties or thirties who had recovered from COVID-19. Both conserved end residues are part of each CDR3. D genes are given only for firm matches. Expanded clones get a size class; other rows say once, few or many, or leave the size out.

j_call cdr3_length d_call clone_size v_call cdr3_nt cdr3_aa
TRBJ1-2 14 TRBD1 - TRBV6-4 TGTGCCAGCAGTGAAACAGGGGGAGGCTATGGCTACACCTTC CASSETGGGYGYTF
TRBJ2-2 13 - - TRBV3-1/TRBV3-2 TGTGCCAGCAGCCTAGCCGGGTACGGGGAGCTGTTTTTT CASSLAGYGELFF
TRBJ1-4 14 TRBD1 - TRBV30 TGTGCCTGGGGGACGACAGGGAGAACAGAAAAACTGTTTTTT CAWGTTGRTEKLFF
TRBJ1-4 14 - - TRBV30 TGTGCCTGGAGTGTAGTGGGGGCCTATGAAAAACTGTTTTTT CAWSVVGAYEKLFF
TRBJ1-1 13 - - TRBV7-8 TGTGCCAGCAGCTTAGCACAGGGTTGGAGAGCTTTCTTT CASSLAQGWRAFF
TRBJ1-5 17 - - TRBV6-2/TRBV6-3 TGTGCCAGCAGTTACTCCCCGGGTGGAGGGTTCAATCAGCCCCAGCATTTT CASSYSPGGGFNQPQHF
TRBJ2-7 13 - - TRBV5-1 TGCGCCAGCAGAAATACTGACAGGTCCAAATTCGACTTC CASRNTDRSKFDF
TRBJ1-1 12 - - TRBV15 TGTGCCACCCACAGGGAGAACACTGAAGCTTTCTTT CATHRENTEAFF
TRBJ2-7 14 - - TRBV5-5 TGTGCCAGCAGCTTGTTTCTAGGGGCTGACGAGCAGTACTTC CASSLFLGADEQYF
TRBJ1-2 13 - - TRBV3-1/TRBV3-2 TGTGCCAGCAGCCATCGACAGAACTATGGCTACACCTTC CASSHRQNYGYTF
TRBJ1-1 14 TRBD1 - TRBV7-8 TGTGCCAGCAGCTTAGATCCAGGGGGCACTGAAGCTTTCTTT CASSLDPGGTEAFF
TRBJ2-7 14 - - TRBV28 TGTGCCAGCAGTCCTGTGTCGGTCTCCTACGAGCAGTACTTC CASSPVSVSYEQYF
TRBJ2-7 15 TRBD1 - TRBV28 TGTGCCAGCAGTCAAACCGGGACAGGGGATACAGAGCAGTACTTC CASSQTGTGDTEQYF
TRBJ2-5 16 TRBD2 - TRBV2 TGTGCCAGCAGTCAAGTGCTTTGGGGACTACAAGAGACCCAGTACTTC CASSQVLWGLQETQYF
TRBJ1-1 13 - - TRBV29-1 TGCAGCGTTGACACAGGGCGGAACACTGAAGCTTTCTTT CSVDTGRNTEAFF
TRBJ1-1 16 TRBD1 - TRBV15 TGTGCCACCAGCAGAGATTATACAGGGGTGAACACTGAAGCTTTCTTT CATSRDYTGVNTEAFF
TRBJ2-3 15 TRBD2 - TRBV10-3 TGTGCCATCAAAGGGGCGGGAGGCGTCACAGATACGCAGTATTTT CAIKGAGGVTDTQYF
TRBJ2-2 17 TRBD1 - TRBV20-1 TGCAGTGCTAGTGATTTGGGACAGGGGGCGCTTATCGGGGAGCTGTTTTTT CSASDLGQGALIGELFF
TRBJ2-5 13 - - TRBV2 TGTGCCAGCAGTGGGGGGCCGCAAGAGACCCAGTACTTC CASSGGPQETQYF
TRBJ2-3 13 - - TRBV6-1 TGTGCCAGCAGTGAAGAACAGACAGATACGCAGTATTTT CASSEEQTDTQYF
TRBJ1-5 13 - - TRBV4-1 TGCGCCAGCAGCCTACAGGGCAATCAGCCCCAGCATTTT CASSLQGNQPQHF
TRBJ2-1 12 - - TRBV19 TGTGCCAGTAGTTACGGGGTAGGTGAGCAGTTCTTC CASSYGVGEQFF
TRBJ2-1 15 TRBD2 - TRBV18 TGTGCCAGCTCACTAGGACTAGCGGGATTCAATGAGCAGTTCTTC CASSLGLAGFNEQFF
TRBJ2-1 14 - many TRBV2 TGTGCCAGCAGTGTGGACAGCTCCTACAATGAGCAGTTCTTC CASSVDSSYNEQFF
TRBJ1-1 16 TRBD1 - TRBV4-1 TGCGCCAGCAGCCATAGGAGGGGGCAATCGAACACTGAAGCTTTCTTT CASSHRRGQSNTEAFF
TRBJ1-2 15 - few TRBV2 TGTGCCAGCAGACTAAGAACGACGGAGGATTATGGCTACACCTTC CASRLRTTEDYGYTF
TRBJ1-1 14 - - TRBV27 TGTGCCAGCAGTTTTTCAGGCGGGGGCACTGAAGCTTTCTTT CASSFSGGGTEAFF
TRBJ2-3 15 - many TRBV25-1 TGTGCCAGCAGCTCCTGGCGGGAACCCACAGATACGCAGTATTTT CASSSWREPTDTQYF
TRBJ1-6 15 - - TRBV21-1 - CASSKVAGGNSPLHF
TRBJ2-1 15 TRBD2 once TRBV7-2 TGTGCCAGCAGCTTAGTAAGCGGGACTAACAATGAGCAGTTCTTC CASSLVSGTNNEQFF
TRBJ2-7 14 - once TRBV7-2 TGTGCCAGCAGCTCAAGGGGGGGGTACTACGAGCAGTACTTC CASSSRGGYYEQYF
TRBJ2-7 13 - - TRBV29-1 TGCAGCGCCCTGGTTGATGTTAGCTACGAGCAGTACTTC CSALVDVSYEQYF
TRBJ2-2 17 - - TRBV24-1 TGTGCCACCAGTGACTCGACCCTCCAGGGAAATCACGGGGAGCTGTTTTTT CATSDSTLQGNHGELFF
TRBJ1-3 16 - - TRBV5-4 TGTGCCAGCAGCCTGGATCTGCGCCCCTCTGGAAACACCATATATTTT CASSLDLRPSGNTIYF
TRBJ1-6 15 - once TRBV2 TGTGCCAGCACTACAGGGTCCGGGGATAATTCACCCCTCCACTTT CASTTGSGDNSPLHF
TRBJ2-1 15 TRBD1 - TRBV6-2/TRBV6-3 TGTGCCAGCAGCAGCCGGGACAGGGGGTTTCCCTGGCAGTTCTTC CASSSRDRGFPWQFF
TRBJ1-2 14 TRBD1 - TRBV6-5 TGTGCCAGCAGTTACGGGACAGGGGACTATGGCTACACCTTC CASSYGTGDYGYTF
TRBJ1-1 14 - - TRBV4-2 TGTGCCAGCAGCCAAGATGGACGGGGGGAGGAAGCTTTCTTT CASSQDGRGEEAFF
TRBJ1-1 14 - once TRBV5-6 TGTGCCAGCGCCGAGAGCGGGGGGAACACTGAAGCTTTCTTT CASAESGGNTEAFF
TRBJ2-7 12 - - TRBV7-9 TGTGCCAGCAGCTTGACTAACTACGAGCAGTACTTC CASSLTNYEQYF
TRBJ1-2 16 TRBD1 - TRBV12-5 TGTGCTAGTGGTTTAACCCCGACAGGGATCCAGGGTGGCTACACCTTC CASGLTPTGIQGGYTF
TRBJ1-2 15 - - TRBV18 TGTGCCAGCTCACCAGAAACAACAGCTTACTATGGCTACACCTTC CASSPETTAYYGYTF
TRBJ2-2 12 - - TRBV28 TGTGCCAGCAGTTTTTTGGGACTTGAGCTGTTTTTT CASSFLGLELFF